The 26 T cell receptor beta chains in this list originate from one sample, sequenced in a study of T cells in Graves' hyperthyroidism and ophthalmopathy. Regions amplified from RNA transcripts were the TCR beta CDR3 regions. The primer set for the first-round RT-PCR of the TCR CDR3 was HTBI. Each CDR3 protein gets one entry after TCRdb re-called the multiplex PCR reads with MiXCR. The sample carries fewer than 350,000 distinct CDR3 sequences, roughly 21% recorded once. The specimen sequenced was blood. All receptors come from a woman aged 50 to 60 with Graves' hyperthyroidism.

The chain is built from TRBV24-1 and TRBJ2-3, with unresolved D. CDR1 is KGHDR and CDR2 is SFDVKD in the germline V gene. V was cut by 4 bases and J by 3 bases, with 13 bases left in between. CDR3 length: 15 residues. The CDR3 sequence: CATSDLGLGTDTQYF. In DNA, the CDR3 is TGTGCCACCAGTGACTTAGGCCTGGGGACAGATACGCAGTATTTT.

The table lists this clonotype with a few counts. The CDR3 here is CSARDSGTAKNIQYF. CDR3 coding DNA: TGCAGTGCTAGAGATTCGGGGACAGCCAAAAACATTCAGTACTTC. V gene TRBV20-1 combines with J gene TRBJ2-4; tentatively, D is TRBD1 or TRBD2 (5 bases each). This CDR3 comprises 15 residues. V lost 0 bases and J lost 0, with 9 bases in between. Germline CDR1 and CDR2: DFQATT and SNEGSKA (reference sequence).

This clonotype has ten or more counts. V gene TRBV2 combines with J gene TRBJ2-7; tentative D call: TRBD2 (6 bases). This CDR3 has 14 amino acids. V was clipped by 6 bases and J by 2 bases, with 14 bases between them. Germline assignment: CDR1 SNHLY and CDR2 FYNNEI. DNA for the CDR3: TGTGCCAGCAGGCAGCGGGCGCTGACCTACGAGCAGTACTTC. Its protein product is CASRQRALTYEQYF.

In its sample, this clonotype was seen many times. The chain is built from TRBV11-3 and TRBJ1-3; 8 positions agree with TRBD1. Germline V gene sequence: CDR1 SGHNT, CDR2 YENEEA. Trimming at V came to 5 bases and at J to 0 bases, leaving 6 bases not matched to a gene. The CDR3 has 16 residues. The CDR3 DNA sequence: TGTGCCAGCAGCAAAACAGGGGGTTACTCTGGAAACACCATATATTTT. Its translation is CASSKTGGYSGNTIYF.

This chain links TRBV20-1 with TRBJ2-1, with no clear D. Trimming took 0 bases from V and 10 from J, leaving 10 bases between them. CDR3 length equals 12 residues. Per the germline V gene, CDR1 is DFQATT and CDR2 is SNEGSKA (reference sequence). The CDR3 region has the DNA TGCAGTGCTAGAGATGTGGGAAGGGAGCAGTTCTTC. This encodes CSARDVGREQFF.

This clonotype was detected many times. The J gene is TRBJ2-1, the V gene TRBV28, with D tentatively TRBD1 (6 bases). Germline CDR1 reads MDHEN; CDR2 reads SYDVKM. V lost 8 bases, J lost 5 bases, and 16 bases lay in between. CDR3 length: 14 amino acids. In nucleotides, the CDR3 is TGTGCCAGCCACAAACCGACAGGACACAATGAGCAGTTCTTC. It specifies CASHKPTGHNEQFF.

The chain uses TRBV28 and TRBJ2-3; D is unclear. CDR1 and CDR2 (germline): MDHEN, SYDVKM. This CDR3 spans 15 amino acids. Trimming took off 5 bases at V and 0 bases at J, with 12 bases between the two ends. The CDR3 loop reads CASSPTGSSTDTQYF. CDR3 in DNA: TGTGCCAGCAGTCCGACGGGCTCTAGCACAGATACGCAGTATTTT. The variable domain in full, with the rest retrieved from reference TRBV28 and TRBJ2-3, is DVKVTQSSRYLVKRTGEKVFLECVQDMDHENMFWYRQDPGLGLRLIYFSYDVKMKEKGDIPEGYSVSREKKERFSLILESASTNQTSMYLCASSPTGSSTDTQYFGPGTRLTVL.

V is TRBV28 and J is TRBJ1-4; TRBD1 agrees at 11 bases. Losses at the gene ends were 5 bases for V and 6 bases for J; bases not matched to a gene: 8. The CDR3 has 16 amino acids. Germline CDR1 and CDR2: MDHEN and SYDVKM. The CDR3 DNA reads TGTGCCAGCAGTCTTCCCGGACAGGGGGCGTATGAAAAACTGTTTTTT. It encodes CASSLPGQGAYEKLFF.

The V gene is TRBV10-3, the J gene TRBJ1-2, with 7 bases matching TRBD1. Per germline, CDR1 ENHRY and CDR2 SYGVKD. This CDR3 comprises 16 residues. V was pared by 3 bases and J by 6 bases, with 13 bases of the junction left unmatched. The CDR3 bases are TGTGCCATCAGTGACTCACTGGGACAGCGCTATGATGGCTACACCTTC. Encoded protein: CAISDSLGQRYDGYTF.

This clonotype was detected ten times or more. This CDR3 reads CASRGYPQETQYF. For the CDR3, the DNA is TGTGCCAGCAGAGGATATCCTCAAGAGACCCAGTACTTC. The rearrangement joins TRBV28 to TRBJ2-5; no clear D. The V end lost 6 bases, the J end lost 2 bases, and 10 bases lay between the germline ends. The CDR3 runs to 13 residues. Germline CDR1 is MDHEN and CDR2 is SYDVKM.

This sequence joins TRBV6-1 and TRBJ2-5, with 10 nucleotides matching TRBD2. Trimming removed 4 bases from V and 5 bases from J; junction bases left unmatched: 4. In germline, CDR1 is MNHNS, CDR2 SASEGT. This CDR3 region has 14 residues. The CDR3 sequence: CASSGAGGIETQYF. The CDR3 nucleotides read TGTGCCAGCAGTGGAGCGGGGGGGATTGAGACCCAGTACTTC.

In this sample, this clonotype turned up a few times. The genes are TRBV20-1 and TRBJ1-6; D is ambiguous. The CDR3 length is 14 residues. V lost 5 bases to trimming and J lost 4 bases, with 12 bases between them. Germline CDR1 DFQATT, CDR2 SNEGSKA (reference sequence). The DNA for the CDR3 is TGCAGTGCTGTAGGACTGATATATAATTCACCCCTCCACTTT. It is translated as CSAVGLIYNSPLHF.

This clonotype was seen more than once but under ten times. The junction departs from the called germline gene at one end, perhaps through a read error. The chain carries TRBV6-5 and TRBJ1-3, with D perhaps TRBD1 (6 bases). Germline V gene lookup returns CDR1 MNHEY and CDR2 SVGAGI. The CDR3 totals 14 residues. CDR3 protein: CASSSTGSGTTIYF. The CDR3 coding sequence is TGTGCCAGCAGTTCCACAGGGAGTGGAACCACCATATATTTT.

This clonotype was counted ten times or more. In DNA, the CDR3 is TGTGCCAGCAGTCCTGGTTATGAGCAGTTCTTC. Translation: CASSPGYEQFF. V gene TRBV7-6 combines with J gene TRBJ2-1; the D is unclear. Trimming took off 6 bases at V and 8 bases at J, with 8 bases between the two ends. CDR3 length: 11 residues. The V gene's germline CDR1 is SGHVS and CDR2 FNYEAQ. The variable domain in full, with the rest retrieved from reference TRBV7-6 and TRBJ2-1, is GAGVSQSPRYKVTKRGQDVALRCDPISGHVSLYWYRQALGQGPEFLTYFNYEAQQDKSGLPNDRFSAERPEGSISTLTIQRTEQRDSAMYRCASSPGYEQFFGPGTRLTVL.

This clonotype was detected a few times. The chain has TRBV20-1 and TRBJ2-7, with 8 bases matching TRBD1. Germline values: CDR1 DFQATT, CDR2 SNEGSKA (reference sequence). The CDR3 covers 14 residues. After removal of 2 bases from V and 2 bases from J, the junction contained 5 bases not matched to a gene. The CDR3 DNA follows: TGCAGTGCTAGACTTTACAGGGGGACCTACGAGCAGTACTTC. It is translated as CSARLYRGTYEQYF.

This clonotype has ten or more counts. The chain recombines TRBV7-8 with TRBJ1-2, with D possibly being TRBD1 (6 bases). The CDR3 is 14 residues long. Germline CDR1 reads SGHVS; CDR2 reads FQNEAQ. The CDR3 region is CAIGTERGGYGYTF. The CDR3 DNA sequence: TGTGCGATCGGAACCGAAAGGGGGGGCTATGGCTACACCTTC.

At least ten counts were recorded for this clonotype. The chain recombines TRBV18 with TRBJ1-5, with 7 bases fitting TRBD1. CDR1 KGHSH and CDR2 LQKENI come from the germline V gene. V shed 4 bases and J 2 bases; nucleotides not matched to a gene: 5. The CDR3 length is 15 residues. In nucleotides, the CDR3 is TGTGCCAGCTCACGTTCAGGGGGGGGCAATCAGCCCCAGCATTTT. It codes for CASSRSGGGNQPQHF.

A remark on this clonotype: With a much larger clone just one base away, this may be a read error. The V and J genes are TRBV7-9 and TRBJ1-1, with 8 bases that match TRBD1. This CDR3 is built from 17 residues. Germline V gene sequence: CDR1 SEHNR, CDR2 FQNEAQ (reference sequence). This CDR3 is CASSPGQGSFLNTGAFF. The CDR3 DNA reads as TGTGCCAGCAGCCCAGGACAGGGATCCTTTTTGAACACTGGAGCTTTCTTT.

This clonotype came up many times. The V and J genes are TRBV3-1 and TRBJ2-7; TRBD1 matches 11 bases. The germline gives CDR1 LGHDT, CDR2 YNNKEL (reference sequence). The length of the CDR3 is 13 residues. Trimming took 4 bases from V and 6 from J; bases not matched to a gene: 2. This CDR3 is CASSLGTGGEQYF. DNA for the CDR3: TGTGCCAGCAGCCTCGGGACAGGGGGCGAGCAGTACTTC.

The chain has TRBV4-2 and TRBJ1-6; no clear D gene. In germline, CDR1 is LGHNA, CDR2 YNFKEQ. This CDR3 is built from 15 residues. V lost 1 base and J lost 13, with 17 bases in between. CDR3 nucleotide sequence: TGTGCCAGCAGCCAAGCTAATCCGCGGCCATTGCCCCTCCACTTT. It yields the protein CASSQANPRPLPLHF.

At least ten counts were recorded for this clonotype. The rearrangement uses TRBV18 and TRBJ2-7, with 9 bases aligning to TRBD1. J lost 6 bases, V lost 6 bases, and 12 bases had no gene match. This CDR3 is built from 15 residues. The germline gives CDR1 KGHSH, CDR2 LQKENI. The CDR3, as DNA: TGTGCCAGCTCCCCCCCCGGGACAGGGTTCATCGAGCAGTACTTC. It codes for CASSPPGTGFIEQYF. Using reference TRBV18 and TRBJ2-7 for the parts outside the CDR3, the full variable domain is NAGVMQNPRHLVRRRGQEARLRCSPMKGHSHVYWYRQLPEEGLKFMVYLQKENIIDESGMPKERFSAEFPKEGPSILRIQQVVRGDSAAYFCASSPPGTGFIEQYFGPGTRLTVT.

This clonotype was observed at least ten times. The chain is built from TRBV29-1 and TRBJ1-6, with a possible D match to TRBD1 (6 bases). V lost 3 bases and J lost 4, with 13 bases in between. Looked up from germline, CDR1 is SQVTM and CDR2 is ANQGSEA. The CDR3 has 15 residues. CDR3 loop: CSVDDRCNYNSPLHF. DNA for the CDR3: TGCAGCGTTGACGACAGGTGTAATTATAATTCACCCCTCCACTTT.

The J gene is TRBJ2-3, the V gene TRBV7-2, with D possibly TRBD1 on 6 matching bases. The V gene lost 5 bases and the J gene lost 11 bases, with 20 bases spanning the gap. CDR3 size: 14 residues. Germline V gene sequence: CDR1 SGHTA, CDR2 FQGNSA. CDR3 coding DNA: TGTGCCAGCAGCCGGATGGTGGGGGCGGAACAGCAGTATTTT. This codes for CASSRMVGAEQQYF.

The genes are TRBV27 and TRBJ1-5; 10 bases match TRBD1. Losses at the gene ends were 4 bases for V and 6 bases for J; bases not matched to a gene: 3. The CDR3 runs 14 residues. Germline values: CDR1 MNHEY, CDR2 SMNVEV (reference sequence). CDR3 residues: CASSYGDRGQPQHF. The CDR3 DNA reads TGTGCCAGCAGTTATGGGGACAGGGGTCAGCCCCAGCATTTT.

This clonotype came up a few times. CDR3 amino acids: CASSEWTGGNEKLFF. The DNA of the CDR3 is TGTGCCAGCAGTGAATGGACAGGGGGTAATGAAAAACTGTTTTTT. The chain has TRBV25-1 and TRBJ1-4; 10 nucleotides agree with TRBD1. This CDR3 is built from 15 residues. Germline V gene data show CDR1 as MGHDK and CDR2 as SYGVNS. V lost 1 base, J lost 4 bases, and 0 bases stayed unmatched.

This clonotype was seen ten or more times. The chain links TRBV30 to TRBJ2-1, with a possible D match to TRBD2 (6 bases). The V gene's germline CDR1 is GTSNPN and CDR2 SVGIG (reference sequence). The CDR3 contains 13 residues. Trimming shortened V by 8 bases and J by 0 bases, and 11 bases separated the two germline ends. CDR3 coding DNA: TGTGCCGCGGGGCTAAGCTCCTACAATGAGCAGTTCTTC. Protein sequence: CAAGLSSYNEQFF.